The following is a T cell receptor (beta chain) sequence with its context. This CDR3 has 16 residues. Per the germline V gene, CDR1 is SGHAT and CDR2 is FQDESV (reference sequence). Trimming took 5 bases from V and 4 from J; bases not matched to a gene: 6. The data originate from a study of blood T cell repertoires in COVID-19. For the study at large: Samples of COVID-19 (acute and convalescent) were obtained from the United States, Italy and Spain. Nucleic acid was either cDNA or gDNA, and it came from T cells, B-cell-depleted T cells, or PBMCs.

In the authors' methods: Amplification of reference gene primers was used by the study to estimate nucleated cell counts. The assay was immunoSEQ multiplex PCR, and TCRdb's table has in-frame clones only and misses some. V and J calls plus clone size are reproduced from that table; the DNA served to infer D and trimming. Among approximately 230,000 clones listed, around 88% were seen once. The receptor's source is an elderly man with acute or convalescent COVID-19. The chain uses TRBV11-1 and TRBJ2-3, with 13 positions matching TRBD2. The material sequenced was peripheral blood. CDR3 in DNA: TGTGCCAGCAGCCCTAGGACTAGCGGGAGTTCAGATACGCAGTATTTT. Residues: CASSPRTSGSSDTQYF.